Each of the 2 T cell receptor beta chains below was sequenced from the same sample in a study of spatial heterogeneity in lung cancer. Time point meaning: blood at routine non-recurrence follow-up after resection. TCRdb re-derived calls from the 5' RACE reads in MiXCR, one entry per CDR3 protein. The profile shows more than 15,000 distinct CDR3 sequences, about 20% of them singletons. Sequenced material: PBMCs, taken at follow-up. The receptor set was obtained from a male donor with early-stage non-small cell lung cancer.

There are many counts of this clonotype. This rearrangement joins TRBV5-5 to TRBJ1-1; no firm D call. CDR3 length: 14 residues. Germline CDR1 is SGHKS and CDR2 is YYEKEE (reference sequence). The V gene lost 0 bases and the J gene lost 4 bases, with 10 bases spanning the gap. The CDR3 sequence: CASSLEGLSTEAFF. CDR3 in DNA: TGTGCCAGCAGCTTGGAAGGCTTGAGCACTGAAGCTTTCTTT.

The rearrangement links TRBV4-1 to TRBJ1-3; D is undetermined. The CDR3 is made up of 18 amino acids. Germline V gene lookup returns CDR1 MGHRA and CDR2 YSYEKL. Trimming took off 6 bases at V and 0 bases at J, with 21 bases between the two ends. The CDR3 region has the DNA TGCGCCAGCAGGAGAACCTACGTGGGGATGAACTCTGGAAACACCATATATTTT. It encodes CASRRTYVGMNSGNTIYF.